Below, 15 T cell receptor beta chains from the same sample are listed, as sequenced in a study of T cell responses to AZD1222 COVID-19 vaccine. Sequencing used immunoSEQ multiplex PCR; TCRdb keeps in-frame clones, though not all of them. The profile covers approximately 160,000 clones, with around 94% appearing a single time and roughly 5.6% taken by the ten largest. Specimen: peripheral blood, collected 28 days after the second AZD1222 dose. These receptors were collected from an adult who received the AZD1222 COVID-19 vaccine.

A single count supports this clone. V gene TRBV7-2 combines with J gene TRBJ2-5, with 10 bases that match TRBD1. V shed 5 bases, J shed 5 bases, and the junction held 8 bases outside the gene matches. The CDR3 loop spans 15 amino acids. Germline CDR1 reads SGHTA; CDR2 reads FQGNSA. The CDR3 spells CASSPRTGGVETQYF. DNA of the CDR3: TGTGCCAGCAGCCCCCGGACAGGGGGGGTGGAGACCCAGTACTTC.

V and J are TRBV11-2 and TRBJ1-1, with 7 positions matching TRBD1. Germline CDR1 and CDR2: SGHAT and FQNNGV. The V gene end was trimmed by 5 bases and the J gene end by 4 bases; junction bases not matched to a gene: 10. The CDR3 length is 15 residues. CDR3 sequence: CASSRQTGMSTEAFF. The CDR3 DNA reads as TGTGCCAGCAGCCGACAGACAGGGATGAGCACTGAAGCTTTCTTT.

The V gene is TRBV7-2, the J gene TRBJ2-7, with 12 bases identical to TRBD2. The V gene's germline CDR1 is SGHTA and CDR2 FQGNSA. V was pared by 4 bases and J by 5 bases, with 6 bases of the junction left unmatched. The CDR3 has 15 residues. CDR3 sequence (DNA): TGTGCCAGCAGCTCCACTAGCGGGAGGAATCACGAGCAGTACTTC. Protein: CASSSTSGRNHEQYF.

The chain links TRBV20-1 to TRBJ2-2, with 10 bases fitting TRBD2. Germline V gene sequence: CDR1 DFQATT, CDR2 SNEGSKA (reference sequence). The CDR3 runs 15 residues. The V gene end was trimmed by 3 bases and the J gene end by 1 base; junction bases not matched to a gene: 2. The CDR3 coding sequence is TGCAGTGCTAGTCGGACTAGCGGGAACACCGGGGAGCTGTTTTTT. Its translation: CSASRTSGNTGELFF.

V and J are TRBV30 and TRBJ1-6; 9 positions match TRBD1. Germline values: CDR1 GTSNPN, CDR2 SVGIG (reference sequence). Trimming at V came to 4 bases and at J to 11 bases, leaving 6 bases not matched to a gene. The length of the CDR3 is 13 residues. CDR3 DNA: TGTGCCTGGATGGGGACAGGGTTGACACCCCTCCACTTT. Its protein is CAWMGTGLTPLHF. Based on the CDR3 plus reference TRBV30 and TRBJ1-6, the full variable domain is SQTIHQWPATLVQPVGSPLSLECTVEGTSNPNLYWYRQAAGRGLQLLFYSVGIGQISSEVPQNLSASRPQDRQFILSSKKLLLSDSGFYLCAWMGTGLTPLHFGNGTRLTVT.

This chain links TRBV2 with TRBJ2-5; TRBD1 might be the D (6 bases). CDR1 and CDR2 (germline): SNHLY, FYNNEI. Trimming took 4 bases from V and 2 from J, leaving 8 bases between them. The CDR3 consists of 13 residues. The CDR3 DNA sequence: TGTGCCAGCAGTGTAAGGGGGCAAGAGACCCAGTACTTC. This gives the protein CASSVRGQETQYF.

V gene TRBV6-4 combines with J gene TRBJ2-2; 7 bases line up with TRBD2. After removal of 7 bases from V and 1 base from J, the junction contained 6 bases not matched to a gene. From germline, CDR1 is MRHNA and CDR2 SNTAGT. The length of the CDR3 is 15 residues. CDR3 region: CASKRASGNTGELFF. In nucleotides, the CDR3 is TGTGCCAGCAAAAGGGCTAGCGGGAACACCGGGGAGCTGTTTTTT.

The CDR3 protein is CASTRDAGTYEQYF. DNA of the CDR3: TGCGCCAGCACCCGCGACGCGGGGACCTACGAGCAGTACTTC. The J gene is TRBJ2-7, the V gene TRBV5-1; TRBD2 is a possible D gene (6 bases). V gave up 6 bases and J gave up 2 bases, with 15 bases separating them. The germline V gene has CDR1 SGHRS and CDR2 YFSETQ. This CDR3 spans 14 amino acids.

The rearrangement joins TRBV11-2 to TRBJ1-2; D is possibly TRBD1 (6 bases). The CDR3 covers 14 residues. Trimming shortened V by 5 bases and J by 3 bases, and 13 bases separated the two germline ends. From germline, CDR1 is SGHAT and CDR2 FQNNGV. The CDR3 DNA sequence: TGTGCCAGCAGCCCCAGGGGTCTCGACTATGGCTACACCTTC. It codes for CASSPRGLDYGYTF.

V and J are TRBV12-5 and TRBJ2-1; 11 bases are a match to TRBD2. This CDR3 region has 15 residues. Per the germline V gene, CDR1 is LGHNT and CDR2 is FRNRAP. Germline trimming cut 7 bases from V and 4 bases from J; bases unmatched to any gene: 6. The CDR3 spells CASAKGLAEYNEQFF. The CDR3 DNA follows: TGTGCTAGTGCTAAGGGACTAGCGGAATACAATGAGCAGTTCTTC.

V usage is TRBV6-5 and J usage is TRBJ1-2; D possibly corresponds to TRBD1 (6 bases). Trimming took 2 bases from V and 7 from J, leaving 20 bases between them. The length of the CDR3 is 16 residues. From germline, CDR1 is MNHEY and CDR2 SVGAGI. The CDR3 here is CASSYRGARVRFGYTF. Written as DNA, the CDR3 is TGTGCCAGCAGTTACCGGGGGGCTAGGGTCAGATTTGGCTACACCTTC.

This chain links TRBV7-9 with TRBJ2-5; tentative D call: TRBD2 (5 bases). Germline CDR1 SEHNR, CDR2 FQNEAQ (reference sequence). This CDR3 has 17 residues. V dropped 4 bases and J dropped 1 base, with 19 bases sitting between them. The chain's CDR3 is CASSSPKGGGPQETQYF. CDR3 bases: TGTGCCAGCAGCTCTCCGAAGGGCGGAGGCCCCCAAGAGACCCAGTACTTC. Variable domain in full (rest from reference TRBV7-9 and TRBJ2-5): DTGVSQNPRHKITKRGQNVTFRCDPISEHNRLYWYRQTLGQGPEFLTYFQNEAQLEKSRLLSDRFSAERPKGSFSTLEIQRTEQGDSAMYLCASSSPKGGGPQETQYFGPGTRLLVL.

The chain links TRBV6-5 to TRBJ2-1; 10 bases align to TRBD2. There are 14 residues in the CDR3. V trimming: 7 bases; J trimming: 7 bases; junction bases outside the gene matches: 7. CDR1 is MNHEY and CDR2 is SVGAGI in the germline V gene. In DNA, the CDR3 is TGTGCCAGCATCCCTAGCGGGAGATGGAATGAGCAGTTCTTC. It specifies CASIPSGRWNEQFF.

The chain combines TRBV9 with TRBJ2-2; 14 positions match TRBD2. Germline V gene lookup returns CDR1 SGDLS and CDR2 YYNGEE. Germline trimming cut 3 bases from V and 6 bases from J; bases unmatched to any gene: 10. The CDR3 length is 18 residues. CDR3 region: CASSAAPGLAGVAGELFF. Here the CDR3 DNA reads TGTGCCAGCAGCGCTGCTCCGGGACTAGCGGGAGTCGCCGGGGAGCTGTTTTTT.

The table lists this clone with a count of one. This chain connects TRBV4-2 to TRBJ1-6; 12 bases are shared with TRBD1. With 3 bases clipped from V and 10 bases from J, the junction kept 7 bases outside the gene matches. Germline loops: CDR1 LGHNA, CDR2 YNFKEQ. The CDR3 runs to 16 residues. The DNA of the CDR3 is TGTGCCAGCAGCCAGGGGACAGGGGGCGATGGGTCACCCCTCCACTTT. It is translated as CASSQGTGGDGSPLHF.